Listed below are T cell receptor beta chains from one sample, sequenced in a study of OX40 agonist ivuxolimab in advanced cancers. The data were produced by immunoSEQ multiplex PCR, yet TCRdb's version contains in-frame clones alone and is incomplete. There are more than 70,000 clones in the sample; roughly 89% occur only once, and around 1.5% lies in the top ten. The specimen was CD4+ or CD8+ T cells sorted from blood, collected in a trial of the OX40 agonist ivuxolimab. The source of these receptors is an adult with an advanced solid tumor such as melanoma, head and neck, liver or kidney cancer. CDR3s include the opening cysteine and the closing phenylalanine or tryptophan. The order of the fields is J gene, D gene, clone size, V gene, CDR3 protein, CDR3 DNA. D genes are given only for firm matches. Clone size, where shown, is once, few, many, or a class for clones that have expanded.

TRBJ2-5 | NA | NA | TRBV30 | CAWSSDRTYGQETQYF | TGTGCCTGGAGTTCAGACAGAACTTACGGTCAAGAGACCCAGTACTTC
TRBJ1-1 | NA | NA | TRBV2 | CASRAGEVNTEAFF | TGTGCCAGCAGGGCAGGGGAGGTGAACACTGAAGCTTTCTTT
TRBJ1-4 | NA | NA | TRBV5-6 | CASSSGGEKLFF | TGTGCCAGCAGCTCCGGGGGTGAAAAACTGTTTTTT
TRBJ2-5 | TRBD2 | NA | TRBV9 | CASSARETTRTETQYF | TGTGCCAGCAGCGCGCGGGAGACGACTAGGACAGAGACCCAGTACTTC
TRBJ2-4 | TRBD2 | NA | TRBV7-9 | CASSVQQGEGLAGKNIQYF | TGTGCCAGCAGCGTGCAACAGGGGGAAGGACTAGCGGGAAAAAACATTCAGTACTTC
TRBJ2-1 | NA | once | TRBV6-5 | CASSGASEQFF | TGTGCCAGCAGTGGAGCATCTGAGCAGTTCTTC
TRBJ2-1 | NA | NA | TRBV6-1 | CASRLAHNEQFF | TGTGCCAGCCGCCTAGCCCACAATGAGCAGTTCTTC
TRBJ2-3 | TRBD1 | NA | TRBV18 | CASSPETRGQTF | TGTGCCAGCTCACCAGAGACAAGGGGACAGACTTTT
TRBJ2-7 | TRBD1 | once | TRBV28 | CASSPTPRTGRNEQYF | TGTGCCAGCAGCCCCACCCCCCGGACAGGGCGGAACGAGCAGTACTTC
TRBJ2-3 | NA | NA | TRBV6-6 | CASSYSEGISADTQYF | TGTGCCAGCAGTTACTCAGAGGGGATCAGCGCAGATACGCAGTATTTT
TRBJ2-4 | TRBD1 | NA | TRBV2 | CASGQGAMVKNIQYF | TGTGCCAGCGGACAGGGGGCTATGGTCAAAAACATTCAGTACTTC
TRBJ2-1 | NA | NA | TRBV11-2 | CASSLRRTGEQFF | TGTGCCAGCAGCTTACGCCGGACCGGTGAGCAGTTCTTC
TRBJ2-3 | NA | once | TRBV30 | CAWSAADVEYF | TGTGCCTGGAGTGCTGCAGATGTCGAGTATTTT
TRBJ2-5 | NA | NA | TRBV2 | CASSRDYQETQYF | TGTGCCAGCAGCCGGGACTACCAAGAGACCCAGTACTTC
TRBJ1-5 | NA | NA | TRBV28 | CASSLSGAGLPQHF | TGTGCCAGCAGTTTATCGGGAGCCGGTTTGCCCCAGCATTTT
TRBJ1-5 | TRBD1 | NA | TRBV2 | CASRDTGALGNQPQHF | TGTGCCAGCAGGGATACAGGGGCCCTGGGGAATCAGCCCCAGCATTTT
TRBJ2-5 | NA | NA | TRBV28 | CASSFGGRETQYF | TGTGCCAGCAGTTTTGGGGGTCGGGAGACCCAGTACTTC
TRBJ2-2 | NA | NA | TRBV4-1 | CASSQVGARMNTGELFF | TGCGCCAGCAGCCAAGTGGGAGCGAGAATGAACACCGGGGAGCTGTTTTTT
TRBJ2-5 | NA | NA | TRBV11-3 | CASSSGLSYQETQYF | TGTGCCAGCAGCTCCGGGCTGTCGTACCAAGAGACCCAGTACTTC
TRBJ2-7 | TRBD1 | once | TRBV28 | CARITGGVPPYEQYF | TGTGCCAGGATAACAGGGGGCGTCCCCCCCTACGAGCAGTACTTC
TRBJ2-7 | TRBD2 | NA | TRBV18 | CASSPLTSGHEQYF | TGTGCCAGCTCACCACTAACTAGCGGGCACGAGCAGTACTTC
TRBJ1-1 | NA | NA | TRBV5-1 | CASSLESQWTEAFF | TGCGCCAGCAGCTTGGAGTCCCAGTGGACTGAAGCTTTCTTT
TRBJ2-2 | TRBD2 | NA | TRBV11-2 | CATITGLAGGELFF | TGTGCCACTATAACAGGACTAGCGGGCGGGGAGCTGTTTTTT
TRBJ2-7 | TRBD1 | NA | TRBV5-6 | CASSPQYRGRLHEQYF | TGTGCCAGCAGCCCGCAATACAGGGGGCGCCTCCACGAGCAATACTTC
TRBJ2-3 | TRBD2 | NA | TRBV9 | CASSDTSGGGTQYF | TGTGCCAGCAGCGATACTAGCGGAGGTGGGACGCAGTATTTT
TRBJ1-1 | NA | NA | TRBV9 | CASSPGTANTEAFF | TGTGCCAGCAGCCCCGGGACGGCGAACACTGAAGCTTTCTTT
TRBJ2-7 | TRBD2 | NA | TRBV27 | CASNRLAGGYEQYF | TGTGCCAGCAACCGACTAGCGGGAGGCTACGAGCAGTACTTC
TRBJ1-5 | NA | NA | TRBV6-1 | CASTEGGRQPQHF | TGTGCCAGCACCGAGGGAGGGAGACAGCCCCAGCATTTT
TRBJ1-1 | TRBD1 | NA | TRBV9 | CASSIRGDTEAFF | TGTGCCAGCAGCATCAGGGGGGACACTGAAGCTTTCTTT
TRBJ1-5 | NA | NA | TRBV28 | CASSLGRQASWPQHF | TGTGCCAGCAGTTTGGGTCGACAGGCCTCCTGGCCCCAGCATTTT
TRBJ2-7 | NA | NA | TRBV27 | CASQPQGLTWVQYF | TGTGCCAGCCAACCTCAGGGGTTGACTTGGGTCCAGTACTTC
TRBJ1-4 | NA | NA | TRBV7-9 | CASSLGNAGNEKLFF | TGTGCCAGCAGCTTAGGAAACGCGGGGAATGAAAAACTGTTTTTT
TRBJ2-2 | NA | NA | TRBV27 | CASSYPSADPLNTGELFF | TGTGCCAGCAGTTACCCCTCGGCAGATCCACTGAACACCGGGGAGCTGTTTTTT
TRBJ2-5 | NA | NA | TRBV6-6 | CASSYSHQETQYF | TGTGCCAGCAGTTACAGTCACCAAGAGACCCAGTACTTC
TRBJ2-3 | TRBD1 | NA | TRBV28 | CASSDRQGAADTQYF | TGTGCCAGCAGCGATCGACAGGGGGCCGCAGATACGCAGTATTTT
TRBJ2-3 | TRBD2 | few | TRBV5-1 | CASSSGLAGSTDTQYF | TGCGCCAGCAGCTCAGGACTAGCGGGGTCCACAGATACGCAGTATTTT
TRBJ1-1 | TRBD1 | NA | TRBV11-2 | CASQIRQGGEAFF | TGTGCCAGCCAGATACGACAGGGTGGTGAAGCTTTCTTT
TRBJ2-7 | TRBD1 | NA | TRBV7-2 | CASSLRVWGQGLEQYF | TGTGCCAGCAGCTTAAGGGTATGGGGACAGGGGCTCGAGCAGTACTTC
TRBJ2-5 | TRBD2 | NA | TRBV19 | CASRDGGSVETQYF | TGTGCCAGTAGGGACGGCGGGAGTGTAGAGACCCAGTACTTC
TRBJ1-5 | NA | NA | TRBV18 | CASSPPGAPNQPQHF | TGTGCCAGCTCACCCCCAGGGGCGCCCAATCAGCCCCAGCATTTT
TRBJ2-1 | NA | NA | TRBV5-1 | CASTTGLRTYNEQFF | TGCGCCAGCACCACCGGACTCAGGACCTACAATGAGCAGTTCTTC
TRBJ2-1 | TRBD2 | NA | TRBV19 | CASSVSGKATSTHEQFF | TGTGCCAGTAGCGTATCGGGTAAGGCGACTAGCACTCATGAGCAGTTCTTC
TRBJ2-7 | TRBD2 | NA | TRBV11-3 | CASSPGLAPRSSYEQYF | TGTGCCAGCAGCCCGGGACTAGCCCCCAGGAGCTCCTACGAGCAGTACTTC
TRBJ2-1 | TRBD2 | once | TRBV28 | CASTRGLAFNEQFF | TGTGCCAGCACCAGAGGACTAGCCTTCAATGAGCAGTTCTTC
TRBJ2-7 | TRBD2 | once | TRBV27 | CASSPPGLGNYEQYF | TGTGCCAGCAGTCCTCCGGGACTAGGAAACTACGAGCAGTACTTC